Only a few counts were recorded for the clone carrying this T cell receptor (beta chain). The sample originates from a study of blood T cell repertoires in COVID-19. TCRdb keeps only in-frame clones here, not all; method: immunoSEQ multiplex PCR. The profile shows roughly 170,000 clones, around 80% of them singletons. This CDR3 contains 16 residues. Germline V gene sequence: CDR1 SGHTA, CDR2 FQGNSA. The V and J ends lost 1 base and 3 bases, in that order; junction bases with no gene match: 7. Material for sequencing was peripheral blood. The source of this sequence is a human donor in a cohort sampled during active COVID-19. The chain uses TRBV7-2 and TRBJ1-1, with 8 bases identical to TRBD1. The CDR3 coding sequence is TGTGCCAGCAGCTTAGTATTCGGGACAGGCTACACTGAAGCTTTCTTT. Translation: CASSLVFGTGYTEAFF.